This entry describes one TCR beta chain. Original methodology: Scientists estimated how many nucleated cells there were by amplifying reference gene primers. Method: immunoSEQ multiplex PCR; TCRdb's copy keeps in-frame clones and lacks some. The V and J calls and clone size were taken over from that table, and D and trimming were inferred from the DNA. Among about 88,000 clones listed, approximately 90% were seen once. These data belong to a study of blood T cell repertoires in COVID-19. Study as a whole: COVID-19 samples from acute and convalescent phases originated in the United States, Italy and Spain. PBMCs, B-cell-depleted T cells, or T cells provided the cDNA or gDNA that made up the material.

The germline gives CDR1 SGHNT, CDR2 YYREEE (reference sequence). V lost 3 bases and J lost 1; bases outside the gene matches: 5. The CDR3 is 15 residues long. Sequenced input: peripheral blood. The receptor was derived from an elderly woman with acute or convalescent COVID-19. The V and J genes are TRBV5-4 and TRBJ1-1, with TRBD1 identical over 8 bases. The CDR3 DNA follows: TGTGCCAGCAGCTCATGGGACAGGACGAACACTGAAGCTTTCTTT. This sequence encodes CASSSWDRTNTEAFF.